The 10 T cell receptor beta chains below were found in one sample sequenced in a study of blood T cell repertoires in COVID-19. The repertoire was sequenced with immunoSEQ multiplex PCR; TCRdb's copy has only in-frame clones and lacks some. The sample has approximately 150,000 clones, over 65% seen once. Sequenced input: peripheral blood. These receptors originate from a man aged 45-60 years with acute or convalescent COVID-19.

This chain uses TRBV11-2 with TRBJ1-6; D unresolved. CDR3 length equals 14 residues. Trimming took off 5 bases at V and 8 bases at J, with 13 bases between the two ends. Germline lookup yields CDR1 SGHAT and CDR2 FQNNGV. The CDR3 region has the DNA TGTGCCAGCAGCCCAGCCTTACGGGATTCACCCCTCCACTTT. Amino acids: CASSPALRDSPLHF.

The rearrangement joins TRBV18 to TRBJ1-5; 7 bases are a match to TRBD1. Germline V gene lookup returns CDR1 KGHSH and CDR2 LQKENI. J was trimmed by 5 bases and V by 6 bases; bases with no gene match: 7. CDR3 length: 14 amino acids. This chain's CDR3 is CASSPGGSDQPQHF. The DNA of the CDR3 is TGTGCCAGCTCTCCAGGGGGGAGTGATCAGCCCCAGCATTTT.

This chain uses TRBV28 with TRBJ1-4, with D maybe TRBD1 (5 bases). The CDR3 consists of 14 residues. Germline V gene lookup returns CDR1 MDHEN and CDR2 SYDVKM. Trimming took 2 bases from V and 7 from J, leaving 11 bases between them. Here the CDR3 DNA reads TGTGCCAGCAGTTTAGGTGGGGCAAGTGAAAAACTGTTTTTT. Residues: CASSLGGASEKLFF.

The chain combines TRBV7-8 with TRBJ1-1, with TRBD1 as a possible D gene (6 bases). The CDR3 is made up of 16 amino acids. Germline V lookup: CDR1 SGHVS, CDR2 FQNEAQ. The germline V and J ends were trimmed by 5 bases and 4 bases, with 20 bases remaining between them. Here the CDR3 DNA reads TGTGCCAGCAGCCATCGTACAGGGCCGGGTCGCACTGAAGCTTTCTTT. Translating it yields CASSHRTGPGRTEAFF. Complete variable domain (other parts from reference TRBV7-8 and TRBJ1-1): GAGVSQSPRYKVAKRGQDVALRCDPISGHVSLFWYQQALGQGPEFLTYFQNEAQLDKSGLPSDRFFAERPEGSVSTLKIQRTQQEDSAVYLCASSHRTGPGRTEAFFGQGTRLTVV.

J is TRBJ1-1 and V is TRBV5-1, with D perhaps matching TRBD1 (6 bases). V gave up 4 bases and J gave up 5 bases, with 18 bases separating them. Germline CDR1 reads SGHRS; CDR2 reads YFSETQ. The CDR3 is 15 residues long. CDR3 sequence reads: CASSPAGGAVTEAFF. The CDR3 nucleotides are TGCGCCAGCAGCCCGGCGGGGGGGGCGGTGACTGAAGCTTTCTTT.

The DNA of the CDR3 is TGTGCCAGTAGTAAATATCCTTTAGGGACAGGGATCCAAAAACTGTTTTTT. This codes for CASSKYPLGTGIQKLFF. The chain carries TRBV19 and TRBJ1-4; 9 bases fit TRBD1. The germline CDR1 and CDR2 sequences are LNHDA and SQIVND (reference sequence). This CDR3 comprises 17 residues. The J segment lost 9 bases and the V segment lost 4 bases, leaving 15 bases of the junction unmatched.

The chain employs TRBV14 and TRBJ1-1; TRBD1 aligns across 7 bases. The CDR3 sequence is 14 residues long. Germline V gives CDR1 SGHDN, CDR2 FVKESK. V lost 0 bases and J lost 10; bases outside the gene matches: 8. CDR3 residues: CASSQDLGGGRAFF. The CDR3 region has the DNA TGTGCCAGCAGCCAAGATTTAGGGGGCGGACGAGCTTTCTTT.

The CDR3 nucleotides are TGTGCCACCAGTGATCCCGGGACTAGCGGGGGGGCTAGCTCACCAGATACGCAGTATTTT. Translating it yields CATSDPGTSGGASSPDTQYF. This rearrangement joins TRBV24-1 to TRBJ2-3; 16 positions agree with TRBD2. V was clipped by 3 bases and J by 4 bases; unmatched bases: 12. The CDR3 totals 20 residues. Germline V gene data show CDR1 as KGHDR and CDR2 as SFDVKD.

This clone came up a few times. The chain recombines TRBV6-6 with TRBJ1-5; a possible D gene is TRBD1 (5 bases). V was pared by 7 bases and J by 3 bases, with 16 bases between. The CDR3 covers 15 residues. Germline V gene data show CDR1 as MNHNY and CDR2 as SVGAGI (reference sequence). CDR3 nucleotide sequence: TGTGCCAGCATCCGGGCCACAGGTTACAATCAGCCCCAGCATTTT. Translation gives CASIRATGYNQPQHF.

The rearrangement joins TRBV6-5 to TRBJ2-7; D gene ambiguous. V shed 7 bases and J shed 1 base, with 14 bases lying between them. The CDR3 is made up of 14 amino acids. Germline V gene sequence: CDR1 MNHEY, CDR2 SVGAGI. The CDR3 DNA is TGTGCCAGCAAACTTTTCCAGGATTCCTACGAGCAGTACTTC. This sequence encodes CASKLFQDSYEQYF.